This passage covers 32 T cell receptor beta chains from one sample sequenced in a study of T cell responses to AZD1222 COVID-19 vaccine. The repertoire was sequenced with immunoSEQ multiplex PCR; TCRdb's copy has only in-frame clones and lacks some. Of about 190,000 clones listed, just over 90% are singletons. The specimen was peripheral blood, collected 28 days after the second dose of the MenACWY control vaccine. The receptors derive from an adult who received the MenACWY meningococcal vaccine as a control.

CDR3 region: CASSQDVGGDGMNTEAFF. DNA for the CDR3: TGCGCCAGCAGCCAAGATGTAGGGGGGGATGGGATGAACACTGAAGCTTTCTTT. The rearrangement uses TRBV4-3 and TRBJ1-1, with D tentatively TRBD1 (6 bases). CDR3 length: 18 amino acids. V gave up 0 bases and J gave up 0 bases, with 17 bases separating them. Germline V gives CDR1 LGHNA, CDR2 YSLEER.

As concerns this clone: The germline gene is not matched at one end of the junction; a read error may be the cause. V gene TRBV7-7 combines with J gene TRBJ2-2; the D gene could be TRBD1 or TRBD2 (5 bases each). Per germline, CDR1 SSHAT and CDR2 FNYEAQ (reference sequence). The length of the CDR3 is 16 residues. CDR3 residues: CASSLAGRAGAGELFF. The CDR3 DNA sequence: TGTGCTAGCAGCTTAGCAGGCAGGGCGGGCGCCGGGGAGCTGTTTTTT.

The chain combines TRBV10-1 with TRBJ1-1, with a weak D call TRBD1 (6 bases). Deletions cut 0 bases from V and 7 bases from J, with 9 bases between. CDR1 WNHNN and CDR2 SYGVQD come from the germline V gene (reference sequence). The CDR3 length is 13 residues. The CDR3 DNA is TGCGCCAGCAGTGAGTCGGGGGCAGATGAAGCTTTCTTT. Translation: CASSESGADEAFF.

The rearrangement joins TRBV11-3 to TRBJ1-5, with no clear D. The V end lost 0 bases, the J end lost 3 bases, and 0 bases lay between the germline ends. This CDR3 has 12 amino acids. Per germline, CDR1 SGHNT and CDR2 YENEEA. This CDR3 is CASSLDNQPQHF. The CDR3 DNA reads TGTGCCAGCAGCTTAGACAATCAGCCCCAGCATTTT. The full variable domain, its missing parts supplied by reference TRBV11-3 and TRBJ1-5, is EAGVVQSPRYKIIEKKQPVAFWCNPISGHNTLYWYLQNLGQGPELLIRYENEEAVDDSQLPKDRFSAERLKGVDSTLKIQPAELGDSAVYLCASSLDNQPQHFGDGTRLSIL.

V gene TRBV5-8 combines with J gene TRBJ1-6; perhaps TRBD1 as D (5 bases). The length of the CDR3 is 16 residues. From germline, CDR1 is SGHTS and CDR2 YDEGEE. Trimming removed 5 bases at V and 9 bases at J, with 21 bases between. CDR3: CASSRPDGGTGSPLHF. The DNA of the CDR3 is TGTGCCAGCAGTCGACCAGATGGGGGAACCGGTTCACCCCTCCACTTT.

As to this clone: At the DNA level, this CDR3 is encoded by other sequences in the same sample as well. V usage is TRBV7-2 and J usage is TRBJ2-7, with D unresolved. The length of the CDR3 is 14 residues. Trimming removed 3 bases from V and 1 base from J, with 10 bases in between. The germline gives CDR1 SGHTA, CDR2 FQGNSA. CDR3 nucleotide sequence: TGTGCCAGCAGCTTGGCTAGAGATTCCTACGAGCAGTACTTC. Translation gives CASSLARDSYEQYF.

The V and J genes are TRBV4-1 and TRBJ2-1; D is perhaps TRBD1 (5 bases). The CDR3 totals 16 residues. V lost 1 base, J lost 0 bases, and 10 bases lay in between. From germline, CDR1 is MGHRA and CDR2 YSYEKL. In DNA, the CDR3 is TGCGCCAGCAGCCAAGGACAGAGTTCCTCCTACAATGAGCAGTTCTTC. It is translated as CASSQGQSSSYNEQFF.

This chain links TRBV19 with TRBJ2-3, with D possibly being TRBD2 (5 bases). Germline V CDR1 and CDR2: LNHDA, SQIVND (reference sequence). The V and J ends lost 5 bases and 3 bases respectively, with 9 bases between them. The CDR3 covers 13 residues. This CDR3 reads CASSEGPTDTQYF. The DNA for the CDR3 is TGTGCCAGTAGTGAGGGCCCGACAGATACGCAGTATTTT.

This rearrangement joins TRBV15 to TRBJ2-3, with 8 bases that match TRBD2. The germline CDR1 and CDR2 sequences are LNHNV and YYDKDF (reference sequence). V was pared by 1 base and J by 2 bases, with 8 bases of the junction left unmatched. The CDR3 totals 17 residues. CDR3 sequence: CATSRVFALADTDTQYF. In nucleotides, the CDR3 is TGTGCCACCAGCAGAGTTTTCGCACTAGCGGACACAGATACGCAGTATTTT.

The genes are TRBV11-3 and TRBJ2-5, with D unclear. CDR3 length: 16 amino acids. Germline V CDR1 and CDR2: SGHNT, YENEEA. Trimming removed 1 base from V and 5 bases from J, with 17 bases in between. CDR3 loop: CASSLVTAQRRETQYF. CDR3 in DNA: TGTGCCAGCAGCTTAGTCACGGCCCAGAGAAGGGAGACCCAGTACTTC.

This clone was seen only once. The rearrangement uses TRBV14 and TRBJ1-2; D is unresolved. Germline lookup yields CDR1 SGHDN and CDR2 FVKESK. V lost 0 bases to trimming and J lost 3 bases, with 17 bases between them. The CDR3 covers 17 residues. This CDR3 reads CASSQDLAALWYYGYTF. CDR3 bases: TGTGCCAGCAGCCAAGATCTCGCCGCACTATGGTACTATGGCTACACCTTC. Drawing the rest from reference TRBV14 and TRBJ1-2, the complete variable domain is EAGVTQFPSHSVIEKGQTVTLRCDPISGHDNLYWYRRVMGKEIKFLLHFVKESKQDESGMPNNRFLAERTGGTYSTLKVQPAELEDSGVYFCASSQDLAALWYYGYTFGSGTRLTVV.

V gene TRBV9 combines with J gene TRBJ2-7, with 7 bases that match TRBD1. The CDR3 is made up of 15 amino acids. V shed 0 bases and J 3 bases; nucleotides not matched to a gene: 6. Germline V gene data show CDR1 as SGDLS and CDR2 as YYNGEE. This CDR3 reads CASSVGGQANYEQYF. The CDR3 DNA reads TGTGCCAGCAGCGTAGGTGGACAGGCAAACTACGAGCAGTACTTC.

This chain links TRBV30 with TRBJ2-2; no firm D call. The CDR3 contains 14 residues. The germline CDR1 and CDR2 sequences are GTSNPN and SVGIG (reference sequence). The ends were cut back, 3 bases at V and 5 bases at J, with 13 bases in the middle. The DNA of the CDR3 is TGTGCCTGGAGCAGGCTAGAATCGACCGGGGAGCTGTTTTTT. Protein sequence: CAWSRLESTGELFF. The variable domain in full, with the rest retrieved from reference TRBV30 and TRBJ2-2, is SQTIHQWPATLVQPVGSPLSLECTVEGTSNPNLYWYRQAAGRGLQLLFYSVGIGQISSEVPQNLSASRPQDRQFILSSKKLLLSDSGFYLCAWSRLESTGELFFGEGSRLTVL.

As to this clone: The DNA is left out, because the CDR3 cannot be placed on it with certainty; the CDR3 is given as TCRdb lists it. The V gene is TRBV19, the J gene TRBJ1-5; the D call TRBD1 from the table was never checked on the DNA. From its first to its last residue, the CDR3 has 15 amino acids. Germline CDR1 LNHDA, CDR2 SQIVND (reference sequence). The CDR3 is CASSLQGIRISPSIF.

The V call is TRBV14, the J call TRBJ1-1; unclear D gene. V shed 2 bases and J shed 5 bases, with 9 bases lying between them. Germline V lookup: CDR1 SGHDN, CDR2 FVKESK. This CDR3 has 13 amino acids. CDR3 DNA sequence: TGTGCCAGCAGCCAAACTACGGGTACTGAAGCTTTCTTT. Residues: CASSQTTGTEAFF.

This clone has only one observation. The V gene is TRBV9, the J gene TRBJ2-3, with D hard to call. The CDR3 is 15 residues long. Trimming cost V 1 base and J 4 bases, with 13 bases left between them. The germline V gene has CDR1 SGDLS and CDR2 YYNGEE. Here the CDR3 DNA reads TGTGCCAGCAGCGTAAAAAGCGTATTCTCAGATACGCAGTATTTT. The encoded protein is CASSVKSVFSDTQYF.

The V call is TRBV30, the J call TRBJ1-1; 8 nucleotides align to TRBD1. CDR1 is GTSNPN, CDR2 SVGIG, per germline (reference sequence). The CDR3 has 18 amino acids. The ends lost 0 bases at V and 6 bases at J; junction bases unmatched: 18. CDR3 in amino acids: CAWSVPGTGGSYRPEAFF. The CDR3 DNA follows: TGTGCCTGGAGTGTACCGGGTACAGGGGGTAGTTATCGTCCTGAAGCTTTCTTT. The full variable domain, in which reference TRBV30 and TRBJ1-1 provide the parts outside the CDR3, is SQTIHQWPATLVQPVGSPLSLECTVEGTSNPNLYWYRQAAGRGLQLLFYSVGIGQISSEVPQNLSASRPQDRQFILSSKKLLLSDSGFYLCAWSVPGTGGSYRPEAFFGQGTRLTVV.

The CDR3 is CASSLTRTNYGYTF. Written as DNA, the CDR3 is TGTGCCAGCAGTTTAACCCGGACCAACTATGGCTACACCTTC. The chain employs TRBV27 and TRBJ1-2; D gene uncertain. The CDR3 totals 14 residues. Trimming took 2 bases from V and 2 from J, leaving 9 bases between them. CDR1 is MNHEY and CDR2 is SMNVEV in the germline V gene (reference sequence).

This clone was recorded only once. The genes are TRBV7-3 and TRBJ2-3; 11 bases are shared with TRBD2. V lost 3 bases to trimming and J lost 2 bases; unmatched junction nucleotides: 7. Germline V CDR1 and CDR2: SGHTA, FQGTGA. The CDR3 is 17 residues long. This CDR3 reads CASSFPTSGANTDTQYF. The CDR3 DNA reads as TGTGCCAGCAGCTTTCCGACTAGCGGGGCCAACACAGATACGCAGTATTTT.

V usage is TRBV7-8 and J usage is TRBJ1-6; D might be TRBD1 (6 bases). Trimming took 7 bases from V and 5 from J, leaving 12 bases between them. Germline loops: CDR1 SGHVS, CDR2 FQNEAQ. The length of the CDR3 is 14 residues. In DNA form, the CDR3 reads TGTGCCAGCACCCTCGGGGGCAATAATTCACCCCTCCACTTT. Its protein is CASTLGGNNSPLHF. Full variable domain (outside the CDR3, taken from reference TRBV7-8 and TRBJ1-6): GAGVSQSPRYKVAKRGQDVALRCDPISGHVSLFWYQQALGQGPEFLTYFQNEAQLDKSGLPSDRFFAERPEGSVSTLKIQRTQQEDSAVYLCASTLGGNNSPLHFGNGTRLTVT.

The rearrangement links TRBV6-2 or TRBV6-3 to TRBJ2-1; maybe TRBD1 (5 bases). Trimming shortened V by 2 bases and J by 2 bases, and 13 bases separated the two germline ends. The germline gives CDR1 MNHEY, CDR2 SVGEGT. This CDR3 spans 16 amino acids. This chain's CDR3 is CASSYTDSSPYNEQFF. For the CDR3, the DNA is TGTGCCAGCAGTTACACTGACAGTAGCCCCTACAATGAGCAGTTCTTC.

The V call is TRBV7-9, the J call TRBJ2-7; D gene unclear. Trimming removed 3 bases at V and 5 bases at J, with 11 bases between. The CDR3 sequence is 13 residues long. The germline V gene encodes CDR1 SEHNR and CDR2 FQNEAQ (reference sequence). The CDR3 DNA reads as TGTGCCAGCAGCTTTGAACAGCCCCACGAGCAGTACTTC. This gives the protein CASSFEQPHEQYF.

The chain joins TRBV15 to TRBJ1-5; 11 nucleotides align to TRBD1. The CDR3 covers 17 residues. CDR1 and CDR2 from the germline V gene are LNHNV and YYDKDF (reference sequence). J gave up 0 bases and V 4 bases, and 5 bases lay outside the gene matches. The chain's CDR3 is CATSTGQGAISNQPQHF. CDR3 sequence (DNA): TGTGCCACCAGCACAGGACAGGGGGCCATTAGCAATCAGCCCCAGCATTTT.

This chain connects TRBV18 to TRBJ1-2; the D is unclear. Germline loops: CDR1 KGHSH, CDR2 LQKENI. The CDR3 contains 11 residues. V was pared by 6 bases and J by 2 bases, with 4 bases between. CDR3 DNA: TGTGCCAGCTCGGGAAACTATGGCTACACCTTC. Its protein product is CASSGNYGYTF.

The chain joins TRBV7-9 to TRBJ1-2; the D gene is possibly TRBD1 (5 bases). V lost 4 bases to trimming and J lost 4 bases, with 19 bases between them. Germline V lookup: CDR1 SEHNR, CDR2 FQNEAQ (reference sequence). The CDR3 length is 16 residues. The CDR3 sequence is CASSSVAGPGRYGYTF. In DNA, the CDR3 is TGTGCCAGCAGCTCCGTAGCCGGGCCGGGACGCTATGGCTACACCTTC. Drawing the rest from reference TRBV7-9 and TRBJ1-2, the complete variable domain is DTGVSQNPRHKITKRGQNVTFRCDPISEHNRLYWYRQTLGQGPEFLTYFQNEAQLEKSRLLSDRFSAERPKGSFSTLEIQRTEQGDSAMYLCASSSVAGPGRYGYTFGSGTRLTVV.

The chain links TRBV29-1 to TRBJ1-3; D gene ambiguous. Germline CDR1 reads SQVTM; CDR2 reads ANQGSEA. This CDR3 is 13 amino acids long. V gave up 5 bases and J gave up 8 bases, with 16 bases separating them. The CDR3 loop is CSVSDVAWDTIYF. In DNA form, the CDR3 reads TGCAGCGTTTCGGACGTGGCGTGGGACACCATATATTTT. Full variable domain (remainder filled in from reference TRBV29-1 and TRBJ1-3): SAVISQKPSRDICQRGTSLTIQCQVDSQVTMMFWYRQQPGQSLTLIATANQGSEATYESGFVIDKFPISRPNLTFSTLTVSNMSPEDSSIYLCSVSDVAWDTIYFGEGSWLTVV.

This sequence joins TRBV5-1 and TRBJ1-6; TRBD1 matches at 10 bases. CDR1 is SGHRS and CDR2 is YFSETQ in the germline V gene. V lost 3 bases and J lost 8; bases outside the gene matches: 8. The CDR3 sequence is 16 residues long. For the CDR3, the DNA is TGCGCCAGCAGCTCCTCCGGGACAGGGGAAGATTCACCCCTCCACTTT. Its translation is CASSSSGTGEDSPLHF.

This sequence joins TRBV20-1 and TRBJ2-7; a possible D gene is TRBD1 (5 bases). CDR1 DFQATT and CDR2 SNEGSKA come from the germline V gene (reference sequence). CDR3 size: 11 residues. V shed 3 bases and J shed 6 bases, with 9 bases lying between them. The CDR3 DNA follows: TGCAGTGCTAGGGCCCAGGGCGAGCAGTACTTC. Translating it yields CSARAQGEQYF.

The chain combines TRBV9 with TRBJ1-1; D gene unclear. V shed 2 bases and J shed 8 bases, with 16 bases lying between them. The germline V gene encodes CDR1 SGDLS and CDR2 YYNGEE. The length of the CDR3 is 14 residues. In DNA form, the CDR3 reads TGTGCCAGCAGCGTGGGCACCGGTCCTCCCGAAGCTTTCTTT. This encodes CASSVGTGPPEAFF.

The rearrangement joins TRBV9 to TRBJ2-1; possible D gene TRBD1, 5 bases. CDR3 length: 14 residues. V was pared by 7 bases and J by 2 bases, with 13 bases between. The germline V gene has CDR1 SGDLS and CDR2 YYNGEE. Here the CDR3 DNA reads TGTGCCAGCGAAGCAGGGCTCACCTACAATGAGCAGTTCTTC. It encodes CASEAGLTYNEQFF.

The V and J genes are TRBV6-5 and TRBJ2-7; D is perhaps TRBD2 (6 bases). Looked up from germline, CDR1 is MNHEY and CDR2 is SVGAGI. Trimming left V 6 bases short and J 0 bases short, with 9 bases between. CDR3 size: 13 residues. The CDR3 DNA is TGTGCCAGCAGCCAGACTAGCTCCTACGAGCAGTACTTC. Its protein is CASSQTSSYEQYF.

The rearrangement joins TRBV5-1 to TRBJ1-4; possibly TRBD1 for D (5 bases). Trimming stripped 0 bases from V and 7 bases from J, with 13 bases between. The CDR3 contains 15 residues. Germline V gives CDR1 SGHRS, CDR2 YFSETQ. The CDR3 DNA reads as TGCGCCAGCAGCTTGGGAGGGGTCTCGAGTGAAAAACTGTTTTTT. Its translation is CASSLGGVSSEKLFF.